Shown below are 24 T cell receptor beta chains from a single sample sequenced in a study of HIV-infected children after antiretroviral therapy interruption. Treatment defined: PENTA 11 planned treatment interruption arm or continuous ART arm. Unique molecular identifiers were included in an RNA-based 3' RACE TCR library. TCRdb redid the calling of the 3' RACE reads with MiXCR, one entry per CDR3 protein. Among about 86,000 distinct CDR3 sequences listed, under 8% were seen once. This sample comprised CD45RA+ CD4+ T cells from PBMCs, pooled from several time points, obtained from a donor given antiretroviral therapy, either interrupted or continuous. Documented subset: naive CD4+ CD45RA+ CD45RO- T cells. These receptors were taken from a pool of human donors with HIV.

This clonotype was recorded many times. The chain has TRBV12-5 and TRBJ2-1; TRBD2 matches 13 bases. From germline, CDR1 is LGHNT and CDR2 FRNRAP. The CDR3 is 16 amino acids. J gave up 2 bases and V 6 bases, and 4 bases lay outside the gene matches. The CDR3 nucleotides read TGTGCTAGTGGACTAGCGGGGGGGCCTCCCTACAATGAGCAGTTCTTC. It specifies CASGLAGGPPYNEQFF.

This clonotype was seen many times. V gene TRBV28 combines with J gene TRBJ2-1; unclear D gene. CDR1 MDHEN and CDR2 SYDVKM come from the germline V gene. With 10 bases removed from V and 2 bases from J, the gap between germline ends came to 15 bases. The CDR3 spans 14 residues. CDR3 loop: CATLSIGPYNEQFF. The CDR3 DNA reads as TGTGCCACCCTGAGTATAGGGCCCTACAATGAGCAGTTCTTC.

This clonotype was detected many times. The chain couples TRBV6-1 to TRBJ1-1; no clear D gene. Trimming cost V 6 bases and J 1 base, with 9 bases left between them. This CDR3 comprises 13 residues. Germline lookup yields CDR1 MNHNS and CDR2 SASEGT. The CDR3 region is CASRGRKNTEAFF. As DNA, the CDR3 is TGTGCCAGCAGAGGACGGAAGAACACTGAAGCTTTCTTT.

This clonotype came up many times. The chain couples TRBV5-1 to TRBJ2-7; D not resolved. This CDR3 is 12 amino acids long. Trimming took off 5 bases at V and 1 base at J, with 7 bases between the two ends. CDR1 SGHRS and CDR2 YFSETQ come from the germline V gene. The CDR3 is CASREESYEQYF. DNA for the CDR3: TGCGCCAGCAGAGAAGAGTCCTACGAGCAGTACTTC.

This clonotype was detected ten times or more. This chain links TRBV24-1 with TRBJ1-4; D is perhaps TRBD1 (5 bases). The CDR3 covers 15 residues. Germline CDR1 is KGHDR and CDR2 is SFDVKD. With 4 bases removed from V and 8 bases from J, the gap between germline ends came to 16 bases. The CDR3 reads CATSESDPGDEKLFF. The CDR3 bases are TGTGCCACCAGTGAATCCGACCCGGGGGACGAAAAACTGTTTTTT.

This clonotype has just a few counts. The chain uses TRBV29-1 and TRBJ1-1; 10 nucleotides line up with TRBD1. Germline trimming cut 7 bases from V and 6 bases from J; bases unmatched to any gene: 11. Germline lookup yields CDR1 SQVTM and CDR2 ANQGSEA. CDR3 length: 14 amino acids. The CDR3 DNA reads TGCAGCGGTAGGACAGGGGGGTCGGTATCTGAAGCTTTCTTT. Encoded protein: CSGRTGGSVSEAFF.

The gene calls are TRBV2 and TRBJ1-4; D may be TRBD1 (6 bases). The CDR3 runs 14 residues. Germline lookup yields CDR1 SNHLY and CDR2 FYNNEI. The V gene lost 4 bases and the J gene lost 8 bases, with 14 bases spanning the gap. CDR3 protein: CASSVPGAGEKLFF. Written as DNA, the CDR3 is TGTGCCAGCAGTGTGCCAGGGGCCGGGGAAAAACTGTTTTTT.

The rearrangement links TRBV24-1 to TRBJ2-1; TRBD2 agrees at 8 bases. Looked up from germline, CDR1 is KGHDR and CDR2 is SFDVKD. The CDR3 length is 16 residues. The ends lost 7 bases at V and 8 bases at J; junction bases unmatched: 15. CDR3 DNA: TGTGCCACCAGCCCCGTCATAGCGGGAACAGAAGATGAGCAGTTCTTC. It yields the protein CATSPVIAGTEDEQFF.

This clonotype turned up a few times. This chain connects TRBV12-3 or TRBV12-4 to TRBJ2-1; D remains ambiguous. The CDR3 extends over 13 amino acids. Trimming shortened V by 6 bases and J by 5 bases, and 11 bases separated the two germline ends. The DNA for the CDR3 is TGTGCCAGCAGCCCCCGACGGAACAATGAGCAGTTCTTC. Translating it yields CASSPRRNNEQFF.

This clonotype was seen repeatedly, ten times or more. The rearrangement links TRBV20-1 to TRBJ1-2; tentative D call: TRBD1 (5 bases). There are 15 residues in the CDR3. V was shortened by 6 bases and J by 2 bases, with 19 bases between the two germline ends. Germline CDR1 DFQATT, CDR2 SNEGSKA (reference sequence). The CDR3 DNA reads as TGCAGTGCGGGGACCTCGCCACCATTAAACTATGGCTACACCTTC. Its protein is CSAGTSPPLNYGYTF.

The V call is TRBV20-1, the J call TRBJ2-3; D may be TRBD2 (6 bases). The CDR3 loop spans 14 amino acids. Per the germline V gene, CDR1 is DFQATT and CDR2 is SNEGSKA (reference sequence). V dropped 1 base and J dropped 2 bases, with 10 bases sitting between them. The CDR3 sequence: CSARVWDSTDTQYF. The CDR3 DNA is TGCAGTGCTAGAGTATGGGACTCCACAGATACGCAGTATTTT.

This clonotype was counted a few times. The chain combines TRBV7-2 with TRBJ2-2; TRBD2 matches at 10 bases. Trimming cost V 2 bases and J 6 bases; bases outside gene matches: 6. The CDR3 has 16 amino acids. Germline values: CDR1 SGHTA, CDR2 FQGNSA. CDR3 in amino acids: CASSLMSGGAAGELFF. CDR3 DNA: TGTGCCAGCAGCTTAATGAGCGGGGGGGCAGCCGGGGAGCTGTTTTTT.

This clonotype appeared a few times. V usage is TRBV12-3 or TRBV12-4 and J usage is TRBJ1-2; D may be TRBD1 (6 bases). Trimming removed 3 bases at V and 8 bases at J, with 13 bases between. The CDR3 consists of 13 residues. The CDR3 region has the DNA TGTGCCAGCAGTTTGGCAGGGGTGAGAGGCTACACCTTC. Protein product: CASSLAGVRGYTF.

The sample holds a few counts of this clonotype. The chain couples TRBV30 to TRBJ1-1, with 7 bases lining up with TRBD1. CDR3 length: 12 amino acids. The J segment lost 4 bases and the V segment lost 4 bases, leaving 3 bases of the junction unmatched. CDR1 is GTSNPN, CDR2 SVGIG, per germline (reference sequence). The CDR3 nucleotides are TGTGCCTGGAACAGGGGATTCACTGAAGCTTTCTTT. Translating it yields CAWNRGFTEAFF.

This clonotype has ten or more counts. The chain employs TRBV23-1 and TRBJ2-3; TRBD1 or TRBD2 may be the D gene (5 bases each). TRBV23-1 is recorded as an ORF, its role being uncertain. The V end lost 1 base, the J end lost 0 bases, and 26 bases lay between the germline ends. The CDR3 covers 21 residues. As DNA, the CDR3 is TGCGCCAGCAGTCAATTCAAGGTGGGGGAAGGGCGTCGGGGAAGCACAGATACGCAGTATTTT. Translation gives CASSQFKVGEGRRGSTDTQYF.

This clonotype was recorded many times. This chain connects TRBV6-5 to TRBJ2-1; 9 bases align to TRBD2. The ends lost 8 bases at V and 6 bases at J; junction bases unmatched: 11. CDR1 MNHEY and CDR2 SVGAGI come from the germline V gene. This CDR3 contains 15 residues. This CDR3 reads CASALRGGLANEQFF. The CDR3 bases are TGTGCCAGCGCTTTGCGGGGGGGGCTTGCCAATGAGCAGTTCTTC.

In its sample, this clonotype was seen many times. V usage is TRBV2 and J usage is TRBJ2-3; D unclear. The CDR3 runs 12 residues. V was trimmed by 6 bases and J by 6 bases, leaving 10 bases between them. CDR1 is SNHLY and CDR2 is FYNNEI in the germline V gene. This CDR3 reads CASRRSSDTQYF. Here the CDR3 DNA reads TGTGCCAGCAGGAGGAGTTCGGATACGCAGTATTTT.

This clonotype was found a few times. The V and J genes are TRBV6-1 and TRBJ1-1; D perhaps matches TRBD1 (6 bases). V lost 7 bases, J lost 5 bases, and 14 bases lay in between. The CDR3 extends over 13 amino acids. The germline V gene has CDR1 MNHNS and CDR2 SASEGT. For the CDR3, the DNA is TGTGCCAGCACCCTGGACAGAGGAACTGAAGCTTTCTTT. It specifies CASTLDRGTEAFF.

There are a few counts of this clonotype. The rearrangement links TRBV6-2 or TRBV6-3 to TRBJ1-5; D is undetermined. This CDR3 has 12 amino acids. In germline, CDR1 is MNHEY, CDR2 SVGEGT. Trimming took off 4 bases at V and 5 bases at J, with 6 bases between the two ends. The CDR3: CASSFQDQPQHF. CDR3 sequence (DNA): TGTGCCAGCAGTTTTCAGGATCAGCCCCAGCATTTT.

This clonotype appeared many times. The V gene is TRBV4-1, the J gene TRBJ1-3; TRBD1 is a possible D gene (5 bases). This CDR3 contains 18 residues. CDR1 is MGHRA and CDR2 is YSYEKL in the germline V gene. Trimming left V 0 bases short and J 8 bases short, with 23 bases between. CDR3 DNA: TGCGCCAGCAGCCAAGACTCATTCGAAAGGGGACCCTTGGACACCATATATTTT. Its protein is CASSQDSFERGPLDTIYF.

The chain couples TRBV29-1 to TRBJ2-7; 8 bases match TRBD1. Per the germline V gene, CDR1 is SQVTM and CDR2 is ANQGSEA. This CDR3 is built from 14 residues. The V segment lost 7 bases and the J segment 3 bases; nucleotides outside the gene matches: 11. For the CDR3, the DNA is TGCAGCGCCTCACCGGGACAGGATCTCTACGAGCAGTACTTC. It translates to CSASPGQDLYEQYF.

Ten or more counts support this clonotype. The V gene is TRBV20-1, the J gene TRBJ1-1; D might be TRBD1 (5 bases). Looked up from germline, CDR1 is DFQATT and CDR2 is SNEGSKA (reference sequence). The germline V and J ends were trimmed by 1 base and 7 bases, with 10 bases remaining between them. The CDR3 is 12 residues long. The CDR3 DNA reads TGCAGTGCTAGAGGACAGACCTTTGAAGCTTTCTTT. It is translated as CSARGQTFEAFF.

The CDR3 sequence: CASSYKGFKEAFF. DNA of the CDR3: TGTGCCAGCAGTTACAAGGGCTTTAAAGAAGCTTTCTTT. The chain couples TRBV6-5 to TRBJ1-1; D is unclear. V lost 2 bases to trimming and J lost 8 bases, with 12 bases between them. Germline lookup yields CDR1 MNHEY and CDR2 SVGAGI. The CDR3 covers 13 residues.

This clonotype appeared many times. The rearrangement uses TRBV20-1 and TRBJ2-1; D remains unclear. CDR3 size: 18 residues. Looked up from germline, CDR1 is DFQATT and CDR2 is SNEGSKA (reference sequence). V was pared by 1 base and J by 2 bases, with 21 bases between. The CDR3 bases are TGCAGTGCTAGAGTAAGTCGAGGAGTGTGGATACCCTACAATGAGCAGTTCTTC. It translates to CSARVSRGVWIPYNEQFF.